This TCR beta chain was recorded in a study of cytomegalovirus exposure and HLA in healthy donors. The primer mix had 60 Vbeta and 13 Jbeta primers. As processed by the authors: Later analysis identified some 88 million unique TCR beta chains, about 10 million shared. Only in-frame clones appear in the TCRdb table, and some are missing; sequencing was by immunoSEQ multiplex PCR. The DNA gave D and trimming, while V, J and clone size come from that table. The sample holds tens of thousands of clones, under 80% seen once. The receptor's source is a male donor in good health and CMV-seronegative. Input material: PBMCs.

CDR3 loop: CASSQAGGLPPTDTQYF. The CDR3 DNA sequence: TGTGCCAGCAGCCAAGCGGGCGGGCTCCCCCCCACAGATACGCAGTATTTT. The chain joins TRBV4-2 to TRBJ2-3; a possible D gene is TRBD2 (5 bases). Germline CDR1 is LGHNA and CDR2 is YNFKEQ. There are 17 residues in the CDR3. Between the trimmed V and J ends, which lost 1 base and 2 bases, there was a span of 16 bases.